This T cell receptor beta chain comes out of a study of beta chain features in type 1 diabetes. The study reverse transcribed the entire isolated RNA, so it sequenced expressed TCRB transcripts. Assay used: immunoSEQ multiplex PCR; TCRdb lists only in-frame clones, some missing. Among around 300,000 clones, roughly 15% were seen once, and the ten largest hold roughly 0.015%. Remarks on this clone: The antigen remains undetermined.

Trimming removed 5 bases at V and 5 bases at J, with 12 bases between. Per the germline V gene, CDR1 is MGHRA and CDR2 is YSYEKL. The CDR3 totals 14 residues. Study results and limitations: Moderate but significant shortening of TCRB CDR3s was recorded in all four CD4+ subsets from Type 1 diabetes patients.

The genes are TRBV4-1 and TRBJ1-4; the D is unclear. The sequence was obtained from a man in his late teens or twenties with type 1 diabetes. Sequencing was performed on naive CD4+ T cells from blood. CDR3 DNA sequence: TGCGCCAGCAGCTCGGTGGGAGTAAATGAAAAACTGTTTTTT. Protein sequence: CASSSVGVNEKLFF.